These 8 T cell receptor beta chains came from one sample sequenced in a study of blood T cell repertoires in COVID-19. TCRdb keeps only in-frame clones here, not all; method: immunoSEQ multiplex PCR. This table has about 230,000 clones, approximately 89% appearing once. The sequencing input was PBMCs or T cells enriched from blood (not recorded which). These receptors were collected from a woman in her twenties or thirties with acute COVID-19.

The chain has TRBV18 and TRBJ2-5; D gene ambiguous. The germline gives CDR1 KGHSH, CDR2 LQKENI. CDR3 size: 14 residues. V lost 3 bases to trimming and J lost 0 bases, with 8 bases between them. The DNA for the CDR3 is TGTGCCAGCTCACCTCCATTGTACCAAGAGACCCAGTACTTC. It translates to CASSPPLYQETQYF.

This sequence joins TRBV5-1 and TRBJ2-7; D gene uncertain. Germline V gene lookup returns CDR1 SGHRS and CDR2 YFSETQ. Trimming left V 7 bases short and J 0 bases short, with 11 bases between. There are 13 residues in the CDR3. The CDR3 nucleotides read TGCGCCAGCGCCGTTGGCGGCTCCTACGAGCAGTACTTC. Protein sequence: CASAVGGSYEQYF.

This clone has more than one count but fewer than ten. CDR3 amino acids: CASRGLHNSPLHF. CDR3 DNA: TGTGCCAGCAGGGGGCTACATAATTCACCCCTCCACTTT. The chain employs TRBV2 and TRBJ1-6, with TRBD1 as a possible D gene (5 bases). The germline CDR1 and CDR2 sequences are SNHLY and FYNNEI. V lost 6 bases to trimming and J lost 5 bases, with 8 bases between them. The CDR3 is 13 residues long.

The chain has TRBV4-3 and TRBJ2-5, with D maybe TRBD2 (5 bases). CDR3 size: 18 residues. The germline V gene has CDR1 LGHNA and CDR2 YSLEER. V lost 1 base and J 5 bases, leaving 23 bases between the germline ends. The CDR3 sequence is CASSQVSRVQAPGETQYF. The CDR3 region has the DNA TGCGCCAGCAGCCAAGTCTCGAGGGTTCAGGCTCCCGGGGAGACCCAGTACTTC.

This sequence joins TRBV6-5 and TRBJ1-1; no clear D gene. Trimming left V 5 bases short and J 8 bases short, with 9 bases between. Looked up from germline, CDR1 is MNHEY and CDR2 is SVGAGI. There are 11 residues in the CDR3. CDR3 in amino acids: CASSRYGEAFF. CDR3 bases: TGTGCCAGCAGTAGATACGGGGAAGCTTTCTTT.

This chain uses TRBV19 with TRBJ1-3; 7 positions agree with TRBD1. This CDR3 contains 14 residues. With V trimmed by 6 bases and J by 2 bases, 4 bases remained unmatched. Germline CDR1 reads LNHDA; CDR2 reads SQIVND (reference sequence). The chain's CDR3 is CASRPTGAGNTIYF. The CDR3 coding sequence is TGTGCCAGTAGACCAACAGGGGCTGGAAACACCATATATTTT. Variable domain in full (rest from reference TRBV19 and TRBJ1-3): DGGITQSPKYLFRKEGQNVTLSCEQNLNHDAMYWYRQDPGQGLRLIYYSQIVNDFQKGDIAEGYSVSREKKESFPLTVTSAQKNPTAFYLCASRPTGAGNTIYFGEGSWLTVV.

The chain joins TRBV12-3 or TRBV12-4 to TRBJ1-1; the D gene is possibly TRBD1 (5 bases). The CDR3 is made up of 11 amino acids. Trimming left V 5 bases short and J 5 bases short, with 6 bases between. For the CDR3, the DNA is TGTGCCAGCAGTCCAGGGACTGAAGCTTTCTTT. Protein: CASSPGTEAFF.

This clone was seen just once. The gene calls are TRBV10-3 and TRBJ2-2, with TRBD1 identical over 11 bases. Germline values: CDR1 ENHRY, CDR2 SYGVKD. This CDR3 is 16 amino acids long. Trimming at V came to 3 bases and at J to 6 bases, leaving 6 bases not matched to a gene. CDR3 nucleotides: TGTGCCATCAGTGAATCGATGGGACAGGGGGCCGGGGAGCTGTTTTTT. This translates into CAISESMGQGAGELFF.